A selection of T cell receptor beta chains follows, all from one sample in a study of blood T cell repertoires in COVID-19. The protocol was immunoSEQ multiplex PCR, while the TCRdb copy is restricted to in-frame clones and leaves out a portion. Found here are about 200,000 clones, approximately 89% of them singletons; the top ten hold around 4.2%. The sample comprised PBMCs or T cells enriched from blood (not recorded which). These receptor sequences come from a woman aged 25 to 39 with acute COVID-19. CDR3s include the opening cysteine and the closing phenylalanine or tryptophan. D genes are given only for firm matches. Expanded clones are given a class, and other clones once, few, many or no size at all.

J: TRBJ2-2
V: TRBV29-1
D: NA
size: NA
CDR3: CSVGDTGELFF
DNA: TGCAGCGTTGGAGACACCGGGGAGCTGTTTTTT

J: TRBJ1-2
V: TRBV19
D: TRBD1
size: NA
CDR3: CASTSQNHRGLYGYTF
DNA: TGTGCCAGTACCAGCCAAAACCACAGGGGTTTGTATGGCTACACCTTC

J: TRBJ1-3
V: TRBV7-6
D: TRBD1
size: NA
CDR3: CASSNRGSGNTIYF
DNA: TGTGCCAGCAGCAACAGGGGATCTGGAAACACCATATATTTT

J: TRBJ1-3
V: TRBV12-5
D: TRBD1
size: NA
CDR3: CASGFDETGDTGNTIYF
DNA: TGTGCTAGTGGTTTCGACGAGACAGGGGACACTGGAAACACCATATATTTT

J: TRBJ1-1
V: TRBV19
D: NA
size: NA
CDR3: CASSIQGGTEAFF
DNA: TGTGCCAGTAGTATTCAGGGAGGGACTGAAGCTTTCTTT

J: TRBJ2-1
V: TRBV5-4
D: TRBD2
size: NA
CDR3: CASSLGPNGGARNEQFF
DNA: TGTGCCAGCAGCTTGGGGCCTAACGGGGGGGCTAGGAATGAGCAGTTCTTC

J: TRBJ2-7
V: TRBV3-1/TRBV3-2
D: TRBD2
size: NA
CDR3: CASSQEVERGGRIEQYF
DNA: TGTGCCAGCAGCCAGGAGGTGGAGCGGGGGGGCCGAATCGAGCAGTACTTC

J: TRBJ2-3
V: TRBV4-1
D: TRBD1
size: NA
CDR3: CASSQVVGTGGMADTQYF
DNA: TGCGCCAGCAGCCAAGTTGTGGGGACAGGGGGCATGGCAGATACGCAGTATTTT

J: TRBJ2-3
V: TRBV5-1
D: NA
size: NA
CDR3: CASSHPGSTDTQYF
DNA: TGCGCCAGCAGCCACCCAGGGAGCACAGATACGCAGTATTTT

J: TRBJ1-2
V: TRBV5-4
D: TRBD1
size: once
CDR3: CASSFQGAPGYTF
DNA: TGTGCCAGCAGCTTCCAGGGGGCGCCCGGCTACACCTTC

J: TRBJ2-5
V: TRBV6-5
D: NA
size: NA
CDR3: CASSQQETQYF
DNA: TGTGCCAGCAGTCAGCAAGAGACCCAGTACTTC

J: TRBJ2-5
V: TRBV6-5
D: NA
size: NA
CDR3: CASQDGNQETQYF
DNA: TGTGCCAGCCAGGACGGGAATCAAGAGACCCAGTACTTC

J: TRBJ2-5
V: TRBV9
D: NA
size: NA
CDR3: CASSGGGGLETQYF
DNA: TGTGCCAGCAGCGGGGGAGGGGGTTTAGAGACCCAGTACTTC

J: TRBJ1-6
V: TRBV7-3
D: NA
size: NA
CDR3: CASSPTYNSPLHF
DNA: TGTGCCAGCAGCCCCACCTATAATTCACCCCTCCACTTT

J: TRBJ1-1
V: TRBV18
D: NA
size: NA
CDR3: CASSPNNRETNTEAFF
DNA: TGTGCCAGCTCACCAAACAACCGGGAAACGAACACTGAAGCTTTCTTT

J: TRBJ2-4
V: TRBV28
D: TRBD1
size: NA
CDR3: CAIHPGQGAKNIQYF
DNA: TGTGCCATACATCCGGGACAGGGAGCCAAAAACATTCAGTACTTC

J: TRBJ1-2
V: TRBV5-1
D: NA
size: once
CDR3: CASSLTGKNYGYTF
DNA: TGCGCCAGCAGCTTGACAGGAAAGAACTATGGCTACACCTTC

J: TRBJ1-1
V: TRBV7-9
D: NA
size: once
CDR3: CASSLGPDTEAFF
DNA: TGTGCCAGCAGCTTGGGGCCGGACACTGAAGCTTTCTTT

J: TRBJ2-2
V: TRBV28
D: TRBD2
size: NA
CDR3: CATSPGGLGGELFF
DNA: TGTGCCACCTCCCCGGGGGGGCTTGGCGGGGAGCTGTTTTTT

J: TRBJ2-3
V: TRBV6-4
D: TRBD1
size: NA
CDR3: CASSHRGSTDTQYF
DNA: TGTGCCAGCAGCCACAGGGGGAGCACAGATACGCAGTATTTT

J: TRBJ1-2
V: TRBV4-2
D: NA
size: once
CDR3: CASSQDLTGYGYTF
DNA: TGTGCCAGCAGCCAAGATTTGACAGGCTATGGCTACACCTTC

J: TRBJ2-5
V: TRBV14
D: TRBD2
size: once
CDR3: CASSPGLAGMETQYF
DNA: TGTGCCAGCAGCCCTGGACTAGCGGGGATGGAGACCCAGTACTTC

J: TRBJ2-2
V: TRBV27
D: TRBD2
size: NA
CDR3: CASSFRTSGGSAPGELFF
DNA: TGTGCCAGCAGTTTCCGGACTAGCGGGGGATCTGCACCCGGGGAGCTGTTTTTT

J: TRBJ1-1
V: TRBV5-1
D: NA
size: once
CDR3: CASSLDRLSNTEAFF
DNA: TGCGCCAGCAGCTTGGACAGGCTCTCGAACACTGAAGCTTTCTTT

J: TRBJ2-5
V: TRBV19
D: TRBD2
size: NA
CDR3: CASSTPPRLAGGQETQYF
DNA: TGTGCCAGTAGTACCCCACCACGACTAGCGGGGGGGCAAGAGACCCAGTACTTC

J: TRBJ1-1
V: TRBV19
D: NA
size: NA
CDR3: CAKTDLITEAFF
DNA: TGTGCCAAAACAGATTTGATCACTGAAGCTTTCTTT